This T cell receptor beta chain was sequenced for a study of long-term antiretroviral therapy in people with HIV. With V trimmed by 5 bases and J by 3 bases, 6 bases remained unmatched. The V gene's germline CDR1 is SGHAT and CDR2 FQNNGV. The CDR3 has 15 amino acids. They ran version v3.0 of the immunoSEQ assay at survey level. Sequencing was directed toward about 35,000-55,000 T-cell genomes in each sample. Assay used: immunoSEQ multiplex PCR; TCRdb lists only in-frame clones, some missing. This table holds under 30,000 clones, 87% found once. The TCR was taken from a man over 45 with HIV. The rearrangement links TRBV11-2 to TRBJ2-2, with TRBD1 matching over 7 bases. The source was unsorted PBMCs, collected 1.8 years before starting antiretroviral therapy. CDR3: CASSPRGGYTGELFF. The CDR3 nucleotides read TGTGCCAGCAGCCCGAGAGGGGGCTACACCGGGGAGCTGTTTTTT. The full variable domain, its missing parts supplied by reference TRBV11-2 and TRBJ2-2, is EAGVAQSPRYKIIEKRQSVAFWCNPISGHATLYWYQQILGQGPKLLIQFQNNGVVDDSQLPKDRFSAERLKGVDSTLKIQPAKLEDSAVYLCASSPRGGYTGELFFGEGSRLTVL.